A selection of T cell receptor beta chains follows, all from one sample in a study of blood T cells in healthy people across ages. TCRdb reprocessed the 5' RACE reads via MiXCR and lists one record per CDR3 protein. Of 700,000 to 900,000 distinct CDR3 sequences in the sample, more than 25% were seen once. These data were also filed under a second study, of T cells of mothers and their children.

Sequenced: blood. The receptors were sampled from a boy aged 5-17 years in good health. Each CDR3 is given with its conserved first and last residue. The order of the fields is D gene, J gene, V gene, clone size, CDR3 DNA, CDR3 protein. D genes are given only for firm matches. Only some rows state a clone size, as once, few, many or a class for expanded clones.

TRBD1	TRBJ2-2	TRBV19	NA	TGTGCCAGTAGTATAGGGCCCGGACAGGGGGCCCTAATAAACACCGGGGAGCTGTTTTTT	CASSIGPGQGALINTGELFF
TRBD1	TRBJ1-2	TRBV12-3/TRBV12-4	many	TGTGCCAGCAGTCAGGGACAGGGGGCAGACTATGGCTACACCTTC	CASSQGQGADYGYTF
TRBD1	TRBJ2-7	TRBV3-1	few	TGTGCCAGCAGCCTCGGGAAGGACAGGGTTCCTTCCTACGAGCAGTACTTC	CASSLGKDRVPSYEQYF
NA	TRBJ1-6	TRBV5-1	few	TGCGCCAGCAGCTCCCGGACAGAAGGGTATAATTCACCCCTCCACTTT	CASSSRTEGYNSPLHF
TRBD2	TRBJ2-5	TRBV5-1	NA	TGCGCCAGCAGCCACGGACTAGCGGGGCGGGGAGAGACCCAGTACTTC	CASSHGLAGRGETQYF
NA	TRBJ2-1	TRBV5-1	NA	TGCGCCAGCAGGGTTTTGGACAATGAGCAGTTCTTC	CASRVLDNEQFF
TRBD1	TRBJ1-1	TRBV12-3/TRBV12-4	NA	TGTGCCAGCAATAGGGGGCCTGGTGAAGCTTTCTTT	CASNRGPGEAFF
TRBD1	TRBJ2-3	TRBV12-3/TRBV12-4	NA	TGTGCCAGCAGGGAGGGACAGGGGGCTACAGATACGCAGTATTTT	CASREGQGATDTQYF
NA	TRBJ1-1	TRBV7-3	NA	TGTGCCAGCAGCTTACGAAGGGGCGAACTGGGTGAAGCTTTCTTT	CASSLRRGELGEAFF
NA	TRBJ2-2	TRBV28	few	TGTGCCAGCAGTTTCCCAGGGGCAGGAACCGGGGAGCTGTTTTTT	CASSFPGAGTGELFF
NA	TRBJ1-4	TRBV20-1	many	TGCAGTGCTAGAGGTCAGGTTAATGAAAAACTGTTTTTT	CSARGQVNEKLFF
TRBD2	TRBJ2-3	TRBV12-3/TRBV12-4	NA	TGTGCCAGCAGTGGACTAGCGGGGGTAATCGCAGATACGCAGTATTTT	CASSGLAGVIADTQYF
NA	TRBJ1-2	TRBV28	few	TGTGCCAGCAGTCGACTCCGGACGGGTTATGGCTACACCTTC	CASSRLRTGYGYTF
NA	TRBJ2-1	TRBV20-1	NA	TGCAGTGCTAAGGGGTCAAGCTCCTACAATGAGCAGTTCTTC	CSAKGSSSYNEQFF
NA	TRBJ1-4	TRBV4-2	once	TGTGCCAGCAGCCAAGGGGGGTCAGTCGGAGGGGTTTGGGAAAAACTGTTTTTT	CASSQGGSVGGVWEKLFF
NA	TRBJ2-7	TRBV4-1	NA	TGCGCCAGCAGCCAAGAGTTCTGGGCGCATCCCACCTACGAGCAGTACTTC	CASSQEFWAHPTYEQYF
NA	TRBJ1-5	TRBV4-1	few	TGCGCCAGCAGCCCTAAACGGACGCTCGGCAATCAGCCCCAGCATTTT	CASSPKRTLGNQPQHF
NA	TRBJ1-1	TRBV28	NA	TGTGCCAGCAGTTTATCCCGGTTGGGAGCTTTCTTT	CASSLSRLGAFF
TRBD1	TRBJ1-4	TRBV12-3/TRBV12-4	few	TGTGCCAGCAGTTTAAGAGGGGGCGGGAATGAAAAACTGTTTTTT	CASSLRGGGNEKLFF
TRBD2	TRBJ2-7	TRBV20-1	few	TGCAGTGCTAGACCTGCGACTAGCGGCATCTCCTACGAGCAGTACTTC	CSARPATSGISYEQYF
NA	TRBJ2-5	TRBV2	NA	TGTGCCAGCAGTGAAGACTTTGGCAGGGGAGGAGAGACCCAGTACTTC	CASSEDFGRGGETQYF
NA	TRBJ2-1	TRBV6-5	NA	TGTGCCAGCAGTTTCGGGGCCTACAATGAGCAGTTCTTC	CASSFGAYNEQFF
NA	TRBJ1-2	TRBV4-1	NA	TGCGCCAGCAGCCCCTCGTACGGGAACTATGGCTACACCTTC	CASSPSYGNYGYTF
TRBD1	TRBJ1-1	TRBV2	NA	TGTGCCAGCAGGCGGACAGGAAGGAACACTGAAGCTTTCTTT	CASRRTGRNTEAFF
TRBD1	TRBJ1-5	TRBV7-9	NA	TGTGCCAGCAGCCCACAGGGGGCGACCATGCCCCGGCATTTT	CASSPQGATMPRHF
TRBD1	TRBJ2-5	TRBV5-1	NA	TGCGCCAGCAGCCTTAGGACAGGGAATCAAGAGACCCAGAACTTC	CASSLRTGNQETQNF
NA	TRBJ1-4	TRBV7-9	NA	TGTGCCAGCAGCTTAGGACAGGATGCTAATGAAAAACTGTTTTTT	CASSLGQDANEKLFF
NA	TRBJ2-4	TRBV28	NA	TGTGCCAGCAGTTCCCCGGGAGTTCTAAGGTACTTC	CASSSPGVLRYF
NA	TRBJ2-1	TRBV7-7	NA	TGTGCTAGCAGCTCAGGGACACAAGAGCAGTTCTTC	CASSSGTQEQFF
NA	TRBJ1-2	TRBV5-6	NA	TGTGCCAGCAGCCCACAGGCGAACGCTTATGGCTACACCTTC	CASSPQANAYGYTF
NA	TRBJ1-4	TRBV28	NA	TGTGCCAGCAGGAAACCGGGACACGTTGGTGAAAAACTGTTTTTT	CASRKPGHVGEKLFF
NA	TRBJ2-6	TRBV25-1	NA	TGTGCCAGCAGTGAAGGAGGGGGCAGTGGGGCCAACGTCCTGACTTTC	CASSEGGGSGANVLTF
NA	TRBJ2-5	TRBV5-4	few	TGTGCCAGCAGCTTGGGGGGAAGCCGATCGCAAGAGACCCAGTACTTC	CASSLGGSRSQETQYF
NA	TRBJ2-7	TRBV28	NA	TGTGCCAGCAGTCTTAGTCCAGGGCTGCTGCAGTACTTC	CASSLSPGLLQYF
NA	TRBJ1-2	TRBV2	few	TGTGCCAGCAGCAGGGAGGATGGCTACACCTTC	CASSREDGYTF
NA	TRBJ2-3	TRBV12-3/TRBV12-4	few	TGTGCCAGCAGCTCCGGGGGCGCAGATACGCAGTATTTT	CASSSGGADTQYF
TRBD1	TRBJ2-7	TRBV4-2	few	TGTGCCAGCAGCCAAGAGACAGGGTATTACGAGCAGTACTTC	CASSQETGYYEQYF
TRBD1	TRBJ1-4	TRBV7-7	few	TGTGCCAGCAGCTTAGGGACAGGAACTAATGAAAAACTGTTTTTT	CASSLGTGTNEKLFF
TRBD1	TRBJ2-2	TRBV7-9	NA	TGTGCCAGCAGATTCCCGGGACAGCCGAACACCGGGGAGCTGTTTTTT	CASRFPGQPNTGELFF
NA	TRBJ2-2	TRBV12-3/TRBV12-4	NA	TGTGCCAGCAGTCAAGATTTCGGAGTAACCACCGGGGAGCTGTTCTTT	CASSQDFGVTTGELFF
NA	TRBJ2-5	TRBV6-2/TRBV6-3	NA	TGTGCCAGCAGTTCCTCCGAACGGGGTCGGTACCAAGAGACCCAGTACTTC	CASSSSERGRYQETQYF
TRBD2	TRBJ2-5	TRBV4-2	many	TGTGCCAGCAGCCAAAGGGGTTACGGGGGGGAGACCCAGTACTTC	CASSQRGYGGETQYF
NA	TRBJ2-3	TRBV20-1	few	TGCAGTTTAAGAGTCACAGATACGCAGTATTTT	CSLRVTDTQYF
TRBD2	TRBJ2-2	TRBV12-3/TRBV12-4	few	TGTGCCAGCAGTACCACTAGCGGGGTTTACTTCGCGAACACCGGGGAGCTGTTTTTT	CASSTTSGVYFANTGELFF
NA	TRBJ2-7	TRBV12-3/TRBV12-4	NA	TGTGCCAGCTCCTGGGGCACTGCCTACGAGCAGTACTTC	CASSWGTAYEQYF
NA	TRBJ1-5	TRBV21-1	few	TGTGCCAGCAGCAAATGGGATCGGAGGGGGACGGTCTTGGATAGCAATCAGCCCCAGCATTTT	CASSKWDRRGTVLDSNQPQHF
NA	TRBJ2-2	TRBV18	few	TGTGCCAGCTCATCTCTTCGGGTGAACACCGGGGAGCTGTTTTTT	CASSSLRVNTGELFF
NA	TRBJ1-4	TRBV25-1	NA	TGTGCCAGCAGTGAGGGAGGGTTTGGAGAAAAACTGTTTTTT	CASSEGGFGEKLFF
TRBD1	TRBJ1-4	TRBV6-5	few	TGTGCCAGCAGACTCGACAGGGGGCATGTTAATGAAAAACTGTTTTTT	CASRLDRGHVNEKLFF
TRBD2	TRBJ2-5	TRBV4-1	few	TGCGCCAGCAGCCAAGAGGGCGGGGGGCAGTGGGAGACCCAGTACTTC	CASSQEGGGQWETQYF
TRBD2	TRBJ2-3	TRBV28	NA	TGTGCCAGCAGCCCCCAGACTAGCGGAAACGGGGATACGCAGTATTTT	CASSPQTSGNGDTQYF
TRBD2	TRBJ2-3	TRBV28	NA	TGTGCCAGCAGTTTAGCGGGGGGGGTCGGAACGCAGTATTTT	CASSLAGGVGTQYF
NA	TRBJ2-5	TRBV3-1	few	TGTGCCAGCAGCCTGTTCTTAGAGGAGACCCAGTACTTC	CASSLFLEETQYF
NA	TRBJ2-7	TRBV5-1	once	TGCGCCAGCAGCTTCTCCTCAGGGTTAGGCTCCTACGAGCAGTACTTC	CASSFSSGLGSYEQYF